This T cell receptor (beta chain) was retrieved from a study of glioma-infiltrating T cells after dendritic cell vaccination. Background on the study: The vaccine used monocyte-derived dendritic cells pulsed overnight with autologous tumor lysate.

Germline trimming cut 3 bases from V and 4 bases from J; bases unmatched to any gene: 8. CDR3 length equals 14 residues. Germline CDR1 reads GTSNPN; CDR2 reads SVGIG (reference sequence). The primer mix had 60 V beta and 13 J beta primers. The table came from immunoSEQ multiplex PCR; TCRdb's copy has only in-frame clones and leaves some out. This repertoire shows about 91,000 clones, 75% to 85% found once; its top ten account for 2% to 2.5%. The sample's time point: after dendritic cell vaccination, including at tumor progression/relapse. Only patients with spare fresh-frozen tumor and over two years of follow-up were included.

The TCR sequence derives from a human donor with glioblastoma. Material: blood, obtained after dendritic cell vaccination. The rearrangement uses TRBV30 and TRBJ1-2, with 7 bases fitting TRBD1. CDR3 residues: CAWSQGTAVYGYTF. The CDR3 DNA reads as TGTGCCTGGAGCCAAGGGACAGCTGTCTATGGCTACACCTTC. The full variable domain, its missing parts supplied by reference TRBV30 and TRBJ1-2, is SQTIHQWPATLVQPVGSPLSLECTVEGTSNPNLYWYRQAAGRGLQLLFYSVGIGQISSEVPQNLSASRPQDRQFILSSKKLLLSDSGFYLCAWSQGTAVYGYTFGSGTRLTVV.